This entry lists 12 T cell receptor beta chains sequenced from one sample in a study of monozygotic twins with inflammatory bowel disease. From its re-call of the 5' RACE reads, TCRdb lists each CDR3 protein once, without DNA. With around 410,000 distinct CDR3 sequences in the sample, the ten largest clones hold approximately 2.3%. The sequenced sample consisted of blood. The receptors come from a human donor with ulcerative colitis or Crohn's disease, or a healthy co-twin of an affected twin (not recorded which).

V is TRBV5-1 and J is TRBJ2-1; with no DNA, the TCRdb D assignment of TRBD1 cannot be verified. The germline V gene has CDR1 SGHRS and CDR2 YFSETQ. This CDR3 has 15 amino acids. The CDR3 sequence: CASSLGTTSYNEQFF. The full variable domain, rest sourced from reference TRBV5-1 and TRBJ2-1, is KAGVTQTPRYLIKTRGQQVTLSCSPISGHRSVSWYQQTPGQGLQFLFEYFSETQRNKGNFPGRFSGRQFSNSRSEMNVSTLELGDSALYLCASSLGTTSYNEQFFGPGTRLTVL.

The J gene is TRBJ2-7, the V gene TRBV4-3; TCRdb's D call, TRBD1, is unchecked because there is no DNA. CDR3 length: 15 amino acids. Germline V gene sequence: CDR1 LGHNA, CDR2 YSLEER. This CDR3 reads CASSQFLGAPGEQYF.

The genes are TRBV20-1 and TRBJ2-7; absent DNA, TCRdb's TRBD1 call cannot be checked. The CDR3 is made up of 14 amino acids. Germline loops: CDR1 DFQATT, CDR2 SNEGSKA (reference sequence). CDR3: CSASGGARPYEQYF.

The chain links TRBV10-3 to TRBJ1-6; TCRdb's D gene call, TRBD1, goes unchecked for lack of DNA. The CDR3 is 18 amino acids. From germline, CDR1 is ENHRY and CDR2 SYGVKD. Here the CDR3 reads CAPDRDREGPVTNSPLHF.

The J gene is TRBJ2-7, the V gene TRBV4-3. Germline V gene sequence: CDR1 LGHNA, CDR2 YSLEER. The CDR3 sequence is 13 residues long. The chain's CDR3 is CASSQDSRGEQYF.

This chain links TRBV5-1 with TRBJ2-5; TCRdb outputs TRBD1, but without DNA this stays unchecked. Germline V gene sequence: CDR1 SGHRS, CDR2 YFSETQ. This CDR3 comprises 16 residues. This CDR3 is CASSSGPLPRGETQYF. The full variable domain, with the rest looked up from reference TRBV5-1 and TRBJ2-5, is KAGVTQTPRYLIKTRGQQVTLSCSPISGHRSVSWYQQTPGQGLQFLFEYFSETQRNKGNFPGRFSGRQFSNSRSEMNVSTLELGDSALYLCASSSGPLPRGETQYFGPGTRLLVL.

The chain couples TRBV5-1 to TRBJ2-1; absent DNA, TCRdb's TRBD2 call cannot be checked. The germline gives CDR1 SGHRS, CDR2 YFSETQ. This CDR3 is built from 20 residues. The CDR3 loop is CASSPTGLAGGFHSYNEQFF. The full variable domain, completed using reference TRBV5-1 and TRBJ2-1, is KAGVTQTPRYLIKTRGQQVTLSCSPISGHRSVSWYQQTPGQGLQFLFEYFSETQRNKGNFPGRFSGRQFSNSRSEMNVSTLELGDSALYLCASSPTGLAGGFHSYNEQFFGPGTRLTVL.

The V call is TRBV11-2, the J call TRBJ2-2; TCRdb returns TRBD1, unconfirmable since there is no DNA. Germline V gives CDR1 SGHAT, CDR2 FQNNGV. The CDR3 has 17 residues. The CDR3 sequence: CASSLRGTSSNTGELFF.

The rearrangement joins TRBV7-9 to TRBJ1-1; TCRdb outputs TRBD1, but without DNA this stays unchecked. Germline CDR1 reads SEHNR; CDR2 reads FQNEAQ (reference sequence). The CDR3 runs to 15 residues. The CDR3 region is CASSPNNRRNTEAFF.

The chain couples TRBV15 to TRBJ1-1; the TCRdb D gene call, TRBD1, has no DNA to confirm it. The germline CDR1 and CDR2 sequences are LNHNV and YYDKDF (reference sequence). The CDR3 has 15 amino acids. The CDR3 is CATSIKQGVDTEAFF. The full variable domain, in which reference TRBV15 and TRBJ1-1 provide the parts outside the CDR3, is DAMVIQNPRYQVTQFGKPVTLSCSQTLNHNVMYWYQQKSSQAPKLLFHYYDKDFNNEADTPDNFQSRRPNTSFCFLDIRSPGLGDTAMYLCATSIKQGVDTEAFFGQGTRLTVV.

This chain uses TRBV29-1 with TRBJ2-4; absent DNA, TCRdb's TRBD2 call cannot be checked. In germline, CDR1 is SQVTM, CDR2 ANQGSEA. There are 14 residues in the CDR3. The CDR3 sequence: CSVGETSGKNIQYF.

The chain uses TRBV18 and TRBJ1-1; the D call of TRBD1 rests on TCRdb alone, since no DNA is present to check it. The CDR3 sequence is 13 residues long. Germline CDR1 and CDR2: KGHSH and LQKENI. This chain's CDR3 is CASSPGAGTEAFF.